This TCR beta chain emerged from a study of Ad26.COV2.S vaccination and SARS-CoV-2 variants. Points from the study as a whole: Total responses of T cells may have been underestimated by the analyses of TCR breadth and depth.

This clone has more than one count but fewer than ten. The antigen is unknown. Some clones are missing from TCRdb's copy, which holds only in-frame ones; the method was immunoSEQ multiplex PCR. The profile shows some 190,000 clones, around 85% of them singletons. The CDR3 has 14 residues. The V gene's germline CDR1 is SGHVS and CDR2 FQNEAQ. Trimming took 5 bases from V and 6 from J; bases not matched to a gene: 7. This TCR came from a human donor who had recovered from COVID-19. This chain joins TRBV7-8 and TRBJ1-5; 7 positions match TRBD1. This specimen was peripheral blood, taken after recovery from COVID-19. The CDR3 loop reads CASSPTGDGQPQHF. CDR3 nucleotide sequence: TGTGCCAGCAGCCCCACAGGGGACGGTCAGCCCCAGCATTTT.